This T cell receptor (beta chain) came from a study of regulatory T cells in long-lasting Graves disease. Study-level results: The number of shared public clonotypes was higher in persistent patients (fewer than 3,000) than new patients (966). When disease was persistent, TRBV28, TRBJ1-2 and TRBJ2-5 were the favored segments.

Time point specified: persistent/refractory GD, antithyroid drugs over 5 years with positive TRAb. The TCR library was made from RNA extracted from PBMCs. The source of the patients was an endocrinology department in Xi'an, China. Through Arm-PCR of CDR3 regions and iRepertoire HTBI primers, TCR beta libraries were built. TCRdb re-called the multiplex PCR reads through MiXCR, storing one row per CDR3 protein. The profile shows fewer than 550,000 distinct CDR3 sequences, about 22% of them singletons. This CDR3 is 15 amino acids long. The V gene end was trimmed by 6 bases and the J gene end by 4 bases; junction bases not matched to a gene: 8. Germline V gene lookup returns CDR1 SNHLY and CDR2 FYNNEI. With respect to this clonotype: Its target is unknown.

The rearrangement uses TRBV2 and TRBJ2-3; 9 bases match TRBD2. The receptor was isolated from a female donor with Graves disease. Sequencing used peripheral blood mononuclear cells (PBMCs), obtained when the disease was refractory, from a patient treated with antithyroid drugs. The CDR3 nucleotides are TGTGCCAGCAGGGGACCGGGACTAGCCTCAGATACGCAGTATTTT. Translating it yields CASRGPGLASDTQYF.